The 32 T cell receptor beta chains below come from one sample, sequenced in a study of T cell responses to AZD1222 COVID-19 vaccine. Generated by immunoSEQ multiplex PCR, the TCRdb table keeps only in-frame clones and is missing some. The table has around 100,000 clones, around nine tenths seen once; the top ten hold 20%. The source was peripheral blood, collected on day 0 of AZD1222 vaccination. These receptors originate from an adult in good health.

The rearrangement uses TRBV4-3 and TRBJ2-7; the match to TRBD2 covers 7 bases. The junction had 1 base not matched to a gene; V was cut back by 1 base and J by 7 bases. Germline CDR1 and CDR2: LGHNA and YSLEER. CDR3 size: 12 residues. CDR3 nucleotide sequence: TGCGCCAGCAGCCAAGGGGGAGGGGAGCAGTACTTC. It encodes CASSQGGGEQYF.

The chain is built from TRBV6-2 or TRBV6-3 and TRBJ1-5; TRBD1 agrees at 10 bases. This CDR3 is 17 amino acids long. Looked up from germline, CDR1 is MNHEY and CDR2 is SVGEGT. The V gene end was trimmed by 6 bases and the J gene end by 2 bases; junction bases not matched to a gene: 10. In nucleotides, the CDR3 is TGTGCCAGCAGCCCGGGACAGGGGAGTATGGGCAATCAGCCCCAGCATTTT. This codes for CASSPGQGSMGNQPQHF.

The V gene is TRBV28, the J gene TRBJ1-2, with a weak D call TRBD1 (5 bases). The CDR3 spans 11 residues. V gave up 3 bases and J gave up 8 bases, with 7 bases separating them. Germline V gene sequence: CDR1 MDHEN, CDR2 SYDVKM. CDR3 sequence: CASSLGDGYTF. CDR3 coding DNA: TGTGCCAGCAGTTTGGGGGACGGCTACACCTTC.

This clone was recorded only once. The CDR3 protein is CATRDRGLGNEQFF. The CDR3 coding sequence is TGTGCCACCCGGGACAGGGGGCTGGGCAATGAGCAGTTCTTC. The rearrangement links TRBV24-1 to TRBJ2-1, with TRBD1 matching over 12 bases. This CDR3 has 14 residues. After removal of 9 bases from V and 6 bases from J, the junction contained 5 bases not matched to a gene. Per the germline V gene, CDR1 is KGHDR and CDR2 is SFDVKD.

The chain is built from TRBV20-1 and TRBJ1-1; D ambiguous. The V end was cut by 3 bases, the J end by 0 bases, with 14 bases between. The germline gives CDR1 DFQATT, CDR2 SNEGSKA (reference sequence). The CDR3 length is 15 residues. Here the CDR3 reads CSASDFDFMNTEAFF. For the CDR3, the DNA is TGCAGTGCTAGTGACTTTGATTTTATGAACACTGAAGCTTTCTTT.

The J gene is TRBJ1-5, the V gene TRBV6-2 or TRBV6-3; TRBD1 might be the D (5 bases). Trimming took off 5 bases at V and 0 bases at J, with 14 bases between the two ends. The CDR3 totals 16 residues. CDR1 and CDR2 (germline): MNHEY, SVGEGT. CDR3 sequence reads: CASSMGPRYSNQPQHF. CDR3 DNA sequence: TGTGCCAGCAGTATGGGACCCAGGTATAGCAATCAGCCCCAGCATTTT.

The genes are TRBV28 and TRBJ1-5, with 7 bases identical to TRBD1. Looked up from germline, CDR1 is MDHEN and CDR2 is SYDVKM. The CDR3 has 14 residues. The J segment lost 4 bases and the V segment lost 6 bases, leaving 6 bases of the junction unmatched. CDR3 sequence (DNA): TGTGCCAGCAGCAAAATGGGACAGAATCAGCCCCAGCATTTT. Its protein is CASSKMGQNQPQHF.

The chain uses TRBV5-1 and TRBJ1-2; D remains ambiguous. The CDR3 has 12 amino acids. Germline values: CDR1 SGHRS, CDR2 YFSETQ. Trimming removed 0 bases from V and 8 bases from J, with 8 bases in between. The CDR3 bases are TGCGCCAGCAGCTTGGACGCCAACGGCTACACCTTC. The encoded protein is CASSLDANGYTF.

Here the CDR3 reads CASSYGSVGAATNEKLFF. CDR3 sequence (DNA): TGTGCCAGCAGTTATGGGAGTGTCGGGGCTGCAACTAATGAAAAACTGTTTTTT. V is TRBV6-2 or TRBV6-3 and J is TRBJ1-4; D is possibly TRBD1 (5 bases). Germline V gene lookup returns CDR1 MNHEY and CDR2 SVGEGT. The length of the CDR3 is 18 residues. Trimming cost V 3 bases and J 0 bases, with 17 bases left between them.

The chain has TRBV24-1 and TRBJ1-5; D is undetermined. The CDR3 length is 14 residues. With 2 bases removed from V and 7 bases from J, the gap between germline ends came to 11 bases. Germline CDR1 is KGHDR and CDR2 is SFDVKD. The CDR3 sequence is CATSDWQVSQPQHF. Written as DNA, the CDR3 is TGTGCCACCAGTGATTGGCAGGTATCACAGCCCCAGCATTTT.

The table lists this clone with a few counts. The chain recombines TRBV9 with TRBJ1-1; D is unresolved. Germline CDR1 reads SGDLS; CDR2 reads YYNGEE. This CDR3 comprises 13 residues. V shed 2 bases and J shed 3 bases, with 8 bases lying between them. The CDR3 coding sequence is TGTGCCAGCAGCGTTGTGGACGACACTGAAGCTTTCTTT. Translated: CASSVVDDTEAFF.

The chain joins TRBV30 to TRBJ1-3; D may be TRBD1 (5 bases). Germline V CDR1 and CDR2: GTSNPN, SVGIG (reference sequence). CDR3 length: 15 amino acids. V was trimmed by 0 bases and J by 0 bases, leaving 9 bases between them. The CDR3 region has the DNA TGTGCCTGGAGTGTTAGGGGCCACTCTGGAAACACCATATATTTT. This sequence encodes CAWSVRGHSGNTIYF. Using reference TRBV30 and TRBJ1-3 for the parts outside the CDR3, the full variable domain is SQTIHQWPATLVQPVGSPLSLECTVEGTSNPNLYWYRQAAGRGLQLLFYSVGIGQISSEVPQNLSASRPQDRQFILSSKKLLLSDSGFYLCAWSVRGHSGNTIYFGEGSWLTVV.

This chain uses TRBV28 with TRBJ2-3; TRBD1 matches at 11 bases. CDR3 length: 16 amino acids. CDR1 is MDHEN and CDR2 is SYDVKM in the germline V gene. V shed 0 bases and J 5 bases; nucleotides not matched to a gene: 4. CDR3 bases: TGTGCCAGCAGTTTATGGGACAGGGGGCAGGTAGATACGCAGTATTTT. As protein: CASSLWDRGQVDTQYF.

The chain joins TRBV4-3 to TRBJ1-6; D ambiguous. The length of the CDR3 is 14 residues. The V end lost 0 bases, the J end lost 7 bases, and 7 bases lay between the germline ends. Germline V gene data show CDR1 as LGHNA and CDR2 as YSLEER. This CDR3 is CASSQEIRNSPLHF. The CDR3 DNA reads TGCGCCAGCAGCCAAGAAATTCGGAATTCACCCCTCCACTTT.

A few counts support this clone. The V gene is TRBV3-1 (or the pseudogene TRBV3-2), the J gene TRBJ1-1, with a weak D call TRBD1 (6 bases). The germline CDR1 and CDR2 sequences are LGHDT and YNNKEL (reference sequence). V dropped 2 bases and J dropped 5 bases, with 9 bases sitting between them. This CDR3 comprises 13 residues. The DNA of the CDR3 is TGTGCCAGCAGCCAAACAGGGATAACTGAAGCTTTCTTT. The encoded protein is CASSQTGITEAFF.

This clone has a handful of counts. Mismatch with germline at one junction end may stem from a read error. The genes are TRBV3-1 (or the pseudogene TRBV3-2) and TRBJ1-2; TRBD1 matches at 7 bases. This CDR3 comprises 11 residues. The germline V gene has CDR1 LGHDT and CDR2 YNNKEL (reference sequence). The CDR3 is CASSRLGDSSF. For the CDR3, the DNA is TGTGCCAGCAGTCGCTTAGGGGACAGCTCCTTC.

Points on this clone: The same CDR3 is also encoded by other DNA sequences in this sample. The V call is TRBV6-2 or TRBV6-3, the J call TRBJ1-2, with D unclear. CDR1 and CDR2 (germline): MNHEY, SVGEGT. The CDR3 covers 14 residues. V was cut by 1 base and J by 4 bases, with 10 bases left in between. The CDR3 region has the DNA TGTGCCAGCAGTTACTTGTCAGGATCCTATGGCTACACCTTC. It translates to CASSYLSGSYGYTF.

To note about this clone: Other DNA sequences within the sample encode an identical CDR3. The chain uses TRBV6-1 and TRBJ1-2, with 8 bases fitting TRBD1. Germline CDR1 and CDR2: MNHNS and SASEGT. The CDR3 runs to 15 residues. Trimming at V came to 1 base and at J to 8 bases, leaving 9 bases not matched to a gene. The CDR3 protein is CASSEVGRGLDGYTF. The CDR3 coding sequence is TGTGCCAGCAGTGAAGTAGGCAGGGGGCTCGACGGCTACACCTTC.

This chain uses TRBV30 with TRBJ1-5, with D maybe TRBD1 (5 bases). V was clipped by 1 base and J by 11 bases, with 15 bases between them. Germline CDR1 and CDR2: GTSNPN and SVGIG (reference sequence). The length of the CDR3 is 13 residues. The chain's CDR3 is CAWSGGPSRAQHF. As DNA, the CDR3 is TGTGCCTGGAGTGGGGGACCGTCACGGGCCCAGCATTTT.

The V and J genes are TRBV7-2 and TRBJ1-6, with TRBD1 as a possible D gene (5 bases). This CDR3 spans 13 amino acids. CDR1 SGHTA and CDR2 FQGNSA come from the germline V gene. Trimming removed 0 bases at V and 10 bases at J, with 7 bases between. The CDR3 region is CASSLAGESPLHF. The CDR3 DNA follows: TGTGCCAGCAGCTTAGCGGGGGAATCACCCCTCCACTTT.

V gene TRBV2 combines with J gene TRBJ1-5, with 11 positions matching TRBD1. Germline loops: CDR1 SNHLY, CDR2 FYNNEI. The CDR3 has 15 residues. Germline trimming cut 6 bases from V and 6 bases from J; bases unmatched to any gene: 7. The CDR3 DNA is TGTGCCAGCAGAGAGGGACAGGGGGTACTTCAGCCCCAGCATTTT. It translates to CASREGQGVLQPQHF.

V and J are TRBV7-2 and TRBJ2-1; 9 bases are a match to TRBD2. The CDR3 loop spans 16 amino acids. V shed 5 bases and J 4 bases; nucleotides not matched to a gene: 9. Looked up from germline, CDR1 is SGHTA and CDR2 is FQGNSA. The CDR3 DNA sequence: TGTGCCAGCAGCCTCCCCGGGCTAGCGGGGTACAATGAGCAGTTCTTC. It codes for CASSLPGLAGYNEQFF.

V is TRBV7-2 and J is TRBJ1-1; D might be TRBD1 (6 bases). Between the trimmed V and J ends, which lost 5 bases and 0 bases, there was a span of 22 bases. This CDR3 has 18 residues. From germline, CDR1 is SGHTA and CDR2 FQGNSA. In DNA, the CDR3 is TGTGCCAGCAGCCCTACATCTGGGGGGGCCCCCATGAACACTGAAGCTTTCTTT. It encodes CASSPTSGGAPMNTEAFF.

V and J are TRBV11-2 and TRBJ1-3, with D hard to call. V was trimmed by 1 base and J by 3 bases, leaving 4 bases between them. The CDR3 has 13 residues. Germline V gene data show CDR1 as SGHAT and CDR2 as FQNNGV. The CDR3 DNA follows: TGTGCCAGCAGCTTAGGTAGTGGAAACACCATATATTTT. This gives the protein CASSLGSGNTIYF.

The chain carries TRBV7-9 and TRBJ2-5, with unresolved D. V was clipped by 3 bases and J by 3 bases, with 8 bases between them. This CDR3 has 13 amino acids. The germline V gene has CDR1 SEHNR and CDR2 FQNEAQ (reference sequence). DNA of the CDR3: TGTGCCAGCAGCTTTTATGGGGAAGAGACCCAGTACTTC. Amino acids: CASSFYGEETQYF.

This sequence joins TRBV7-9 and TRBJ2-7; maybe TRBD2 (5 bases). The CDR3 totals 14 residues. V lost 4 bases and J 3 bases, leaving 13 bases between the germline ends. The germline V gene encodes CDR1 SEHNR and CDR2 FQNEAQ (reference sequence). The CDR3 sequence is CASSYGVINYEQYF. DNA for the CDR3: TGTGCCAGCAGCTACGGGGTCATTAACTACGAGCAGTACTTC.

The V and J genes are TRBV7-9 and TRBJ1-2; D call uncertain. The CDR3 extends over 13 amino acids. Germline assignment: CDR1 SEHNR and CDR2 FQNEAQ (reference sequence). V lost 0 bases, J lost 2 bases, and 4 bases lay in between. The CDR3 bases are TGTGCCAGCAGCTTAGCGGGAAACTATGGCTACACCTTC. It specifies CASSLAGNYGYTF.

The V gene is TRBV12-3 or TRBV12-4, the J gene TRBJ2-3, with D unclear. Trimming stripped 3 bases from V and 2 bases from J, with 6 bases between. CDR3 length: 13 residues. The CDR3 DNA sequence: TGTGCCAGCAGTTTTGTTGTCACAGATACGCAGTATTTT. It yields the protein CASSFVVTDTQYF.

This clone was seen a few times. The chain has TRBV18 and TRBJ1-1; a possible D gene is TRBD1 (5 bases). V dropped 2 bases and J dropped 6 bases, with 19 bases sitting between them. The CDR3 sequence is 16 residues long. In germline, CDR1 is KGHSH, CDR2 LQKENI. The CDR3: CASSPFRGNGYSEAFF. CDR3 DNA sequence: TGTGCCAGCTCACCATTTCGGGGGAATGGGTACTCTGAAGCTTTCTTT.

The rearrangement links TRBV7-9 to TRBJ1-1; no firm D call. This CDR3 contains 14 residues. Deletions cut 4 bases from V and 1 base from J, with 10 bases between. The germline CDR1 and CDR2 sequences are SEHNR and FQNEAQ (reference sequence). Here the CDR3 DNA reads TGTGCCAGCAGCTCGAATTGGAGGAACACTGAAGCTTTCTTT. This encodes CASSSNWRNTEAFF.

The chain links TRBV6-1 to TRBJ1-2; D might be TRBD1 (5 bases). The germline V gene encodes CDR1 MNHNS and CDR2 SASEGT. CDR3 length: 14 amino acids. The V and J ends lost 2 bases and 2 bases respectively, with 9 bases between them. CDR3 sequence (DNA): TGTGCCAGCAGTGAATCGGCAGGGAACTATGGCTACACCTTC. Its translation is CASSESAGNYGYTF.

The V gene is TRBV3-1 (or the pseudogene TRBV3-2), the J gene TRBJ1-4, with TRBD1 matching 7 bases. J was trimmed by 6 bases and V by 3 bases; bases with no gene match: 10. The CDR3 consists of 16 residues. The germline gives CDR1 LGHDT, CDR2 YNNKEL (reference sequence). The DNA of the CDR3 is TGTGCCAGCAGCCATCCTAGCGACAGGGAGGATGAAAAACTGTTTTTT. This gives the protein CASSHPSDREDEKLFF.